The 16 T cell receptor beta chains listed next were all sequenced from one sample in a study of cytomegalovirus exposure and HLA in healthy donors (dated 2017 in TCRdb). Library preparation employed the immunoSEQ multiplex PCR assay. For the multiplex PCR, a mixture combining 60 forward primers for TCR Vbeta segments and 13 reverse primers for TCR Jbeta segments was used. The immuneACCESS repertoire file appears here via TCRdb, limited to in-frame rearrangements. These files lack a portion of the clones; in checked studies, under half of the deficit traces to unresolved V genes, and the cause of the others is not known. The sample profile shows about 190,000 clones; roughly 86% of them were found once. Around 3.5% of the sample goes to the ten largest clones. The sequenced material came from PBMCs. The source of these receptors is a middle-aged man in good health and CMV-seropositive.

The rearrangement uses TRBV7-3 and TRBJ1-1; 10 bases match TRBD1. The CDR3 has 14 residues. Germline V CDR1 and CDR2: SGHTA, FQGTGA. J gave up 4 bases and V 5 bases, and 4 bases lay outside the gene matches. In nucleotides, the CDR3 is TGTGCCAGCAGCAGGGACAGGGGTGGCACTGAAGCTTTCTTT. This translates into CASSRDRGGTEAFF.

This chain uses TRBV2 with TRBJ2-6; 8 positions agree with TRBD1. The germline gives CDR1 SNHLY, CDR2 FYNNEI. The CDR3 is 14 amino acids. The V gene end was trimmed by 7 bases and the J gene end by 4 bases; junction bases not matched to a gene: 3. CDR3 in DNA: TGTGCCAGCACAGGGGGCACCGGGGCCAACGTCCTGACTTTC. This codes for CASTGGTGANVLTF. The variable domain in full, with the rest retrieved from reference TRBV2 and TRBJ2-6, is EPEVTQTPSHQVTQMGQEVILRCVPISNHLYFYWYRQILGQKVEFLVSFYNNEISEKSEIFDDQFSVERPDGSNFTLKIRSTKLEDSAMYFCASTGGTGANVLTFGAGSRLTVL.

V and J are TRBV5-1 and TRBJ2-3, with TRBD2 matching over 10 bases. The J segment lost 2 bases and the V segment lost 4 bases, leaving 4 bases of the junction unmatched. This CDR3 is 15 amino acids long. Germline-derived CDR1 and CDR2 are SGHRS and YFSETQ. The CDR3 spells CASSPGLAVTDTQYF. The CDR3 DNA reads TGCGCCAGCAGCCCCGGACTAGCGGTCACAGATACGCAGTATTTT.

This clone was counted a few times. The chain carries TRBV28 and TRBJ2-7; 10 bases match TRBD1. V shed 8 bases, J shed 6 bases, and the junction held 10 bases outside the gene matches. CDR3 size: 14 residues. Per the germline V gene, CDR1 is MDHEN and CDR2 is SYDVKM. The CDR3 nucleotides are TGTGCCAGCTGGGACAGGGGAGCTTCTGGCGAGCAGTACTTC. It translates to CASWDRGASGEQYF.

CDR3 bases: TGTGCCAGCAGTTTATGGACAGGGGGCTACGAGCAGTACTTC. Amino acid sequence: CASSLWTGGYEQYF. The chain employs TRBV28 and TRBJ2-7; TRBD1 aligns across 9 bases. There are 14 residues in the CDR3. After removal of 0 bases from V and 3 bases from J, the junction contained 0 bases not matched to a gene. CDR1 MDHEN and CDR2 SYDVKM come from the germline V gene.

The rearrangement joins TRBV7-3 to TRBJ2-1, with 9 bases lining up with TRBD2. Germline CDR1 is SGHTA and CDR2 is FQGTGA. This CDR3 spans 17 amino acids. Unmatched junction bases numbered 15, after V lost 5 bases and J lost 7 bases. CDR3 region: CASSVTIAGVKVNEQFF. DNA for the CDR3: TGTGCCAGCAGCGTTACAATAGCGGGGGTGAAGGTTAATGAGCAGTTCTTC.

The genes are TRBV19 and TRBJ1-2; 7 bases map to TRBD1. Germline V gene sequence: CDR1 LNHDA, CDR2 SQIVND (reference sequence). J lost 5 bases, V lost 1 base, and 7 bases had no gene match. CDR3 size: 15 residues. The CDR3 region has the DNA TGTGCCAGTAGTATAGGAGTGGGACAGAAATATGGCTACACCTTC. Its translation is CASSIGVGQKYGYTF.

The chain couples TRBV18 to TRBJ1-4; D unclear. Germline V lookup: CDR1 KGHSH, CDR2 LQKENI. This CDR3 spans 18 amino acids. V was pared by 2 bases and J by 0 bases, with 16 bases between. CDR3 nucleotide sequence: TGTGCCAGCTCACCAGAGGTCGGGGAAGTTGCAACTAATGAAAAACTGTTTTTT. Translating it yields CASSPEVGEVATNEKLFF.

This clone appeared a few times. CDR3 region: CASKTLGRTYGYTF. In DNA, the CDR3 is TGTGCCAGCAAAACCCTTGGGCGAACTTATGGCTACACCTTC. The V call is TRBV6-1, the J call TRBJ1-2; D uncertain. V was pared by 7 bases and J by 5 bases, with 17 bases between. The CDR3 is 14 amino acids. Germline V gene data show CDR1 as MNHNS and CDR2 as SASEGT.

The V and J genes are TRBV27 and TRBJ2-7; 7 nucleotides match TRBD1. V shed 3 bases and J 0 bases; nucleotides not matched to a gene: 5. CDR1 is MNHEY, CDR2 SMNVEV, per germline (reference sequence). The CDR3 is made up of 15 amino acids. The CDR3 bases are TGTGCCAGCAGTTTCGACAGGGTCAGCTCCTACGAGCAGTACTTC. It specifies CASSFDRVSSYEQYF.

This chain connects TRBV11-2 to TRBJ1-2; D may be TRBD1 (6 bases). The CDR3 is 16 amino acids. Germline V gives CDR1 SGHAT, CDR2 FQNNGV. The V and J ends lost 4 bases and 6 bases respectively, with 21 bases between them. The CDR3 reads CASSSYTGRGVHGYTF. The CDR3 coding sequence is TGTGCCAGCAGCTCATATACAGGGAGGGGAGTTCATGGCTACACCTTC.

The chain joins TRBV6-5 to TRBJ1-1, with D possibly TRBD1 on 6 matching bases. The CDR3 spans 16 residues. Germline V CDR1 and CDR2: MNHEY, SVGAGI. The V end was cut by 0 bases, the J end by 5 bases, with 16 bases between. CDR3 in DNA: TGTGCCAGCAGTTACTCAGGGACAAAGAGAAGAACTGAAGCTTTCTTT. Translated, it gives CASSYSGTKRRTEAFF.

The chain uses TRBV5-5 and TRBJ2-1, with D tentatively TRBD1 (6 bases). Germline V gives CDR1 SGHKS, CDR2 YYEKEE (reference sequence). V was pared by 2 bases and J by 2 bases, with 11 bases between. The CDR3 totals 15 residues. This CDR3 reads CASSFGRGPYNEQFF. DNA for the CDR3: TGTGCCAGCAGCTTTGGCAGGGGCCCCTACAATGAGCAGTTCTTC.

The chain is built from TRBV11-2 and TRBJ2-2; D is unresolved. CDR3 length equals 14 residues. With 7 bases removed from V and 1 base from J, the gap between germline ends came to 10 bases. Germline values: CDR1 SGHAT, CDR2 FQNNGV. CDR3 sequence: CASNLAQNTGELFF. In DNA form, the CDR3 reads TGTGCCAGCAACTTGGCCCAGAACACCGGGGAGCTGTTTTTT.

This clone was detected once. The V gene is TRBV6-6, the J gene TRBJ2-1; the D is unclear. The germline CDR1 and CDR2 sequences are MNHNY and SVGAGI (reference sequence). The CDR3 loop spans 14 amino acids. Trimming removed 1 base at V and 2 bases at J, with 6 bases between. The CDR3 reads CASSYYYPYNEQFF. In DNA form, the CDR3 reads TGTGCCAGCAGTTACTACTACCCCTACAATGAGCAGTTCTTC.

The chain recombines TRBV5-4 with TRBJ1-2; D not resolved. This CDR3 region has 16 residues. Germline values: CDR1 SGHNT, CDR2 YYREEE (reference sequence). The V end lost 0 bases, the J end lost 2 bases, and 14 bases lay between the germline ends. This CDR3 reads CASSLVGRSRNYGYTF. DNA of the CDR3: TGTGCCAGCAGCTTGGTTGGCCGGAGCCGGAACTATGGCTACACCTTC.